This T cell receptor beta chain was sequenced during a study of CD8 T cells in ankylosing spondylitis. The study, taken as a whole, reports: The study identified a TCR beta motif of several highly homologous variants that appeared characteristic of ankylosing spondylitis blood.

The germline gives CDR1 MNHNS, CDR2 SASEGT. Trimming shortened V by 6 bases and J by 5 bases, and 16 bases separated the two germline ends. CDR3 length: 15 residues. Worth noting for this clonotype: Antigen unknown.

TCRdb re-called the 5' RACE reads with MiXCR, one entry per CDR3 protein. Of 250,000 to 350,000 distinct CDR3 sequences listed, approximately 8% are singletons. Sequencing was carried out using blood, either unsorted or a sorted T cell fraction (not recorded which). The TCR originated in a male donor with ankylosing spondylitis. The chain has TRBV6-1 and TRBJ2-2; D not certain. The CDR3 region has the DNA TGTGCCAGCAGCCGAGGACCGGTGGATACCGGGGAGCTGTTTTTT. Its translation is CASSRGPVDTGELFF.